One T cell receptor beta chain is described in this entry. This clonotype showed up just a few times. The antigen this receptor binds is unknown. Base quality data are lacking; no much larger clone is found one base away. The data were taken from a study of T cells in Graves' hyperthyroidism and ophthalmopathy (dated by TCRdb to about 2019). About the investigation overall: Peripheral blood samples were taken at initial diagnosis, before any treatment was given. TCR Vbeta CDR3 sequencing of around 130 peripheral blood samples (43 ophthalmopathy, 75 to 85 hyperthyroidism and around 17 progressor patients) is reported in the paper. Prospective prediction of ophthalmopathy was tested in an independent validation cohort of under 20 hyperthyroidism patients and roughly 16 patients who later progressed to ophthalmopathy. After blood sampling, hyperthyroidism patients were treated with methimazole at a starting dose of 30 mg daily, and ophthalmopathy patients were treated with high-dose intravenous methylprednisolone. The roughly 99 discovery patients were divided at random into training and test sets in a 7:3 ratio. To identify distinguishing TCR V-J signatures, a discovery cohort of about 100 patients was used, comprising roughly 45 with Graves' ophthalmopathy and some 60 with stable Graves' hyperthyroidism. In addition, the study compared T-cell repertoires in thyroid tissue and in blood from a handful of Graves' hyperthyroidism patients. Paper-wide results and their limitations: Blood samples also contained most of the expanded thyroid clonotypes (frequency above 0.001), which suggests that blood repertoires may reflect thyroid immune responses. No statistical method was used to set the sample size in advance, and investigators knew the group allocation. In validation, the model predicted progression to ophthalmopathy a median of around six months before onset, with roughly 70% sensitivity and 72.22% specificity. In cross-validation, a model built on a 13 V-J signature told ophthalmopathy apart from stable hyperthyroidism with roughly 87% sensitivity and about 81% specificity, and in testing the same model reached 80%/75%.

Amplification of TCR beta CDR3 regions was carried out from RNA transcripts. The TCR CDR3 was subjected to a first round of RT-PCR using the HTBI primer set and the Qiagen OneStep RT-PCR kit. A second multiplex PCR round built the libraries, followed by size selection and purification. Libraries were sequenced paired-end with 100 bp reads on an Illumina HiSeq2000. Processing in the source paper ran as follows. SOAPnuke was used to process the raw data, throwing out any read that contained adapters or uncalled bases, had a mean Phred below 15, or lacked an exact constant-primer or identifier match. High-quality paired reads were merged using COPE v1.2.5, and each unique nucleotide sequence was defined as a clonotype. MiTCR v1.1 was used to align the clonotypes against IMGT TRBV, TRBD and TRBJ reference segments. Only V-J combinations with frequency above 0.0001, covering 98% to 99.2% of repertoires, were analysed. A TCS score was defined as the ratio between F50 (clonal expansion) and ExV (chaos), using BLOSUM62-based TCRdist between CDR3 peptides within each V-J. Welch's t-statistics and random forest reduced around 550 V-J features to 10 to 15, which were used in a naive Bayes classifier (R e1071). TCRdb took the public reads, trimmed them with fastp at Q25, ran MiXCR for clone calling and kept in-frame beta chains. Each entry is one CDR3 protein sequence, shown with its most common DNA and genes. The V and J calls were not made by the authors but by TCRdb's processing. Present in this sample are about 180,000 distinct CDR3 sequences, roughly 10% of which were seen just once. Clones ranked in the top ten supply roughly a fifth of the sample.

Reading from cysteine to phenylalanine, the CDR3 counts 14 amino acids. This entry keeps only the CDR3 DNA: 42 bases, framed from base 1. Trimming removed 2 bases from V and 7 bases from J, leaving 14 bases between the germline ends. The germline V gene gives CDR1 as MGHRA and CDR2 as YSYEKL. Hyperthyroidism patients were aged 18 to 65 years and newly diagnosed, with disease duration of less than 2 months. Patients with uncontrolled infections, other autoimmune diseases, pregnancy or lactation were excluded. Clinical symptoms, serum thyroxine and TRAb, thyroid ultrasound, and orbital computed tomography formed the basis for the diagnoses. For progressor patients, blood was drawn at the first diagnosis of hyperthyroidism, before any ophthalmopathy symptoms had appeared. Ficoll-Paque density gradient centrifugation was used to isolate PBMCs from about 9.4 ml of fresh peripheral blood. Progressor patients were initially diagnosed with Graves' hyperthyroidism and developed ophthalmopathy during follow-up. Total RNA was extracted using Trizol reagent, and RNA quality was assessed on an Agilent 2100 Bioanalyzer.

In this chain, TRBV4-1 is recombined with TRBJ1-2, with the D gene not confidently named. Sample: blood. This receptor was obtained from a woman younger than 30 with Graves' hyperthyroidism that later progressed to Graves' ophthalmopathy. The CDR3 here reads CASSQLMRAPGYTF. The DNA sequence is as follows: TGCGCCAGCAGCCAACTGATGCGGGCGCCTGGCTACACCTTC.